The T cell receptor beta chain described here comes from a study of T cell changes during pregnancy in multiple sclerosis. Profiled with immunoSEQ multiplex PCR; TCRdb holds only in-frame clones, not every one. The sample contains fewer than 75,000 clones, roughly 90% of which appear only once. Trimming cost V 6 bases and J 2 bases, with 11 bases left between them. CDR1 and CDR2 from the germline V gene are MNHEY and SMNVEV (reference sequence). CDR3 length: 14 amino acids. This clone was seen a single time. The material sequenced was peripheral blood, taken in the second trimester of pregnancy. The gene calls are TRBV27 and TRBJ1-5; no reliable D call. The clonotype comes from a female donor with multiple sclerosis, enrolled in a pregnancy study. In DNA, the CDR3 is TGTGCCAGCAGCCTCAGTGTCGGCAATCAGCCCCAGCATTTT. Amino acids: CASSLSVGNQPQHF.